This T cell receptor (beta chain) originates from a study of beta chain features in type 1 diabetes. Study-wide results and limits: PCR might favor shorter templates, equally in patients and controls. The cDNA sequencing approach could over-represent high-TCR-expressing cells.

What was sequenced were expressed TCRB transcripts, since all of the isolated RNA had been reverse transcribed. TCRdb's table, derived via immunoSEQ multiplex PCR, lists solely in-frame clones and lacks some. The sample carries some 410,000 clones, approximately 10% recorded once. This clone has ten or more counts. Its antigen is still unknown. This CDR3 has 14 amino acids. Trimming pared 5 bases from V and 4 bases from J, leaving 15 bases between. Germline loops: CDR1 PRHDT, CDR2 FYEKMQ (reference sequence). The V call is TRBV13, the J call TRBJ2-7; D is perhaps TRBD2 (5 bases). Specimen: naive CD4+ T cells from blood. The sequence was obtained from a woman younger than 35 in good health. The CDR3 reads CASSDWRRRYEQYF. CDR3 DNA sequence: TGTGCCAGCAGCGACTGGAGGAGACGGTACGAGCAGTACTTC.